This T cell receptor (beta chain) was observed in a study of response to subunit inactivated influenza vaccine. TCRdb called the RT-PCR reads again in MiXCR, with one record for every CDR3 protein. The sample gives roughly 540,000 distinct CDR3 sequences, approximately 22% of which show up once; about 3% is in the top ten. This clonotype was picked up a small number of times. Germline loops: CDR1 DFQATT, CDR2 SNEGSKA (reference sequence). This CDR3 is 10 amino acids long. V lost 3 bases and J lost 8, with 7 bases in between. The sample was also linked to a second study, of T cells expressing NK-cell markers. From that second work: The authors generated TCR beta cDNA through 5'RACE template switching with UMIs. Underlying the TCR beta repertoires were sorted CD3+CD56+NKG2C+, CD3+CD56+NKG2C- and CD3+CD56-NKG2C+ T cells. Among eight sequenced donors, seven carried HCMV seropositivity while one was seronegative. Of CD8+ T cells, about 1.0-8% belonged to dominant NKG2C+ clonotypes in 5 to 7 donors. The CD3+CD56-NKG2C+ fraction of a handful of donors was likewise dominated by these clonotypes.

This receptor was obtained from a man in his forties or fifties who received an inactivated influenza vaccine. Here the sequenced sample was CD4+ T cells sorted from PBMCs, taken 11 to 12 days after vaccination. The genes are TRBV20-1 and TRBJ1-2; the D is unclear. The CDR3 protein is CSASPGGYTF. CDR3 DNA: TGCAGTGCTAGTCCGGGGGGCTACACCTTC.